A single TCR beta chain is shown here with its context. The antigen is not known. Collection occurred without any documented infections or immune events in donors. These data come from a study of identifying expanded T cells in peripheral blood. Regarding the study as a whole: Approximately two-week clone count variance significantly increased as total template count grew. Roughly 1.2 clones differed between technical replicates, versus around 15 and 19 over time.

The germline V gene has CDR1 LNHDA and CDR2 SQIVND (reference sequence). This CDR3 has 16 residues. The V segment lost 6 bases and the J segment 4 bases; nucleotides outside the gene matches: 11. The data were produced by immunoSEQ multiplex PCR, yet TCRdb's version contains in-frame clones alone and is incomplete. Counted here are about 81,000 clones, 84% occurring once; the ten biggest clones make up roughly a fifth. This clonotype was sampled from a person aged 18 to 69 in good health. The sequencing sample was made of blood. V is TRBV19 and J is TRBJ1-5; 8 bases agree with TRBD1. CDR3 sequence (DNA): TGTGCCAGTAGAATATCCGGGACAGGTGTAAATCAGCCCCAGCATTTT. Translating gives CASRISGTGVNQPQHF.